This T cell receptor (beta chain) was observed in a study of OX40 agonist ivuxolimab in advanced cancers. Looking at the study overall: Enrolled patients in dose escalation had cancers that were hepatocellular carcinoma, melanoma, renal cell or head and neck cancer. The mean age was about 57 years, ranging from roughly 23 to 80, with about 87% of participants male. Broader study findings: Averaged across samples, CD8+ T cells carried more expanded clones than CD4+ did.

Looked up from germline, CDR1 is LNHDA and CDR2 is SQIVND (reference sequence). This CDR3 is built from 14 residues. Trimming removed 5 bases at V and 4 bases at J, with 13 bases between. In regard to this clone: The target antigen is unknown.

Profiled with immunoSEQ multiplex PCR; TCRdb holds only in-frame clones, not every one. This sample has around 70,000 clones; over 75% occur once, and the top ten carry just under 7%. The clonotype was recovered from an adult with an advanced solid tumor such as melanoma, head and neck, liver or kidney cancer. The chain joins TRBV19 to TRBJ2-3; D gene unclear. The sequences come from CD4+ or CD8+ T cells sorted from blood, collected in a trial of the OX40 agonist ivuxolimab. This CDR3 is CASSLHMASDTQYF. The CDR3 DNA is TGTGCCAGTAGTCTTCACATGGCGTCAGATACGCAGTATTTT.